This is a list of T cell receptor beta chains from one sample in a study of shared clonotypes between healthy human individuals. Using immunoSEQ multiplex PCR, the repertoire was profiled, and TCRdb retains in-frame clones only, with some absent. The sample includes about a million clones, about 80% of them seen just once. The sequenced material came from memory CD4+ T cells from PBMCs. The receptors here all came from a man younger than 35 in good health. Some clones in this sample may be carry-over from other donors' samples. CDR3s include the opening cysteine and the closing phenylalanine or tryptophan. A D gene is named only where the DNA matches it firmly. Expanded clones are given a class, and other clones once, few, many or no size at all.

j_call d_call v_call clone_size cdr3_aa cdr3_nt
TRBJ2-7 . TRBV11-2 . CASSFQNGNYEQYF TGTGCCAGCAGCTTCCAAAATGGGAACTACGAGCAGTACTTC
TRBJ1-4 . TRBV28 . CASRDGSTNEKLFF TGTGCCAGCCGGGACGGCTCAACTAATGAAAAACTGTTTTTT
TRBJ2-7 TRBD2 TRBV5-4 once CASSLAGEGWGYEQYF TGTGCCAGCAGCTTGGCCGGGGAGGGGTGGGGCTACGAGCAGTACTTC
TRBJ1-1 . TRBV7-2 once CASSLKGMNTEAFF TGTGCCAGCAGCTTAAAGGGGATGAACACTGAAGCTTTCTTT
TRBJ2-4 TRBD1 TRBV4-2 . CASSQDYRGRRAKNIQYF TGTGCCAGCAGCCAGGATTACAGGGGAAGGAGAGCCAAAAACATTCAGTACTTC
TRBJ1-1 . TRBV2 . CASIYDRQGSEAFF TGTGCCAGCATATACGATCGGCAGGGCTCTGAAGCTTTCTTT
TRBJ2-7 . TRBV5-1 . CASSLYLGSLGEQYF TGCGCCAGCAGCTTATATCTAGGCTCCCTTGGCGAGCAGTACTTC
TRBJ1-2 . TRBV20-1 once CSARESVGYTF TGCAGTGCTAGAGAGTCGGTCGGCTACACCTTC
TRBJ1-5 . TRBV5-1 few CASRQTAGSNQPQHF TGCGCCAGCAGACAGACCGCAGGTAGCAATCAGCCCCAGCATTTT
TRBJ2-2 TRBD1 TRBV18 . CASSPRDRGTPGELFF TGTGCCAGCTCACCGCGGGACAGGGGAACCCCCGGGGAGCTGTTTTTT
TRBJ2-7 . TRBV2 once CASSEAGAGSYEQYF TGTGCCAGCAGTGAAGCAGGGGCCGGCTCCTACGAGCAGTACTTC
TRBJ1-1 . TRBV7-2 . CASSPRRHLTTEAFF TGTGCCAGCAGCCCGCGGCGACACCTGACCACTGAAGCTTTCTTT
TRBJ1-4 . TRBV28 . CASYGEKLFF TGTGCCAGCTATGGTGAAAAACTGTTTTTT
TRBJ2-7 TRBD1 TRBV29-1 . CSVEHGTGSSEQYF TGCAGCGTGGAGCACGGGACAGGTTCATCCGAGCAGTACTTC
TRBJ2-2 TRBD2 TRBV28 . CASSGAASGRNKGGELFF TGTGCCAGCAGCGGCGCGGCTAGCGGGAGGAATAAGGGCGGGGAGCTGTTTTTT
TRBJ2-7 . TRBV28 . CASRTPRGRVNEQYF TGTGCCAGCAGGACCCCTAGGGGGAGGGTCAACGAGCAGTACTTC
TRBJ2-7 . TRBV6-1 . CASSAASGYEQYF TGTGCCAGCAGTGCCGCCAGCGGTTACGAGCAGTACTTC
TRBJ2-6 . TRBV6-1 . CASSERRFGANVLTF TGTGCCAGCAGTGAACGGAGATTTGGGGCCAACGTCCTGACTTTC
TRBJ2-4 TRBD2 TRBV6-1 . CASSEAGTSNGIQAKNIQYF TGTGCCAGCAGTGAAGCCGGGACTAGCAACGGAATTCAAGCCAAAAACATTCAGTACTTC
TRBJ2-1 TRBD1 TRBV29-1 . CSAFRGSSYNEQFF TGCAGCGCTTTCAGGGGGAGCTCCTACAATGAGCAGTTCTTC
TRBJ2-7 . TRBV11-2 . CASSQDPSSYEQYF TGTGCCAGCAGCCAGGACCCGAGCTCCTACGAGCAGTACTTC
TRBJ2-1 TRBD2 TRBV7-2 . CASASGGSYNEQFF TGTGCCAGCGCTAGTGGCGGGAGCTACAATGAGCAGTTCTTC
TRBJ2-2 . TRBV5-1 many CASGEGFGELFF TGCGCCAGCGGTGAGGGATTCGGGGAGCTGTTTTTT
TRBJ2-3 . TRBV6-1 . CASSEAGYTDTQYF TGTGCCAGCAGTGAAGCGGGATACACAGATACGCAGTATTTT
TRBJ2-1 . TRBV5-1 . CASSFDPSKGNEQFF TGCGCCAGCAGTTTCGACCCATCGAAGGGCAATGAGCAGTTCTTC
TRBJ2-1 TRBD2 TRBV5-6 . CASSSPGGPSGSRYNEQFF TGTGCCAGCAGCTCCCCTGGGGGTCCTAGCGGGAGTAGGTACAATGAGCAGTTCTTC
TRBJ1-1 TRBD1 TRBV2 . CASTDTGATEAFF TGTGCCAGCACGGACACAGGGGCCACTGAAGCTTTCTTT
TRBJ2-3 . TRBV11-1 . CASTHRADTQYF TGTGCCAGCACCCACAGGGCCGATACGCAGTATTTT
TRBJ1-1 . TRBV2 . CASSVGRDFYTEAFF TGTGCCAGCAGTGTGGGCAGGGACTTCTACACTGAAGCTTTCTTT
TRBJ2-7 TRBD1 TRBV15 . CATSRAGTGSYEQYF TGTGCCACCAGCAGGGCCGGGACAGGGTCCTACGAGCAGTACTTC
TRBJ1-1 . TRBV18 many CASSPKTGNTEAFF TGTGCCAGCTCACCAAAGACAGGGAACACTGAAGCTTTCTTT
TRBJ1-4 . TRBV6-6 . CASSYGQTTNEKLFF TGTGCCAGCAGTTACGGCCAAACAACTAATGAAAAACTGTTTTTT
TRBJ1-2 . TRBV27 . CASSSSTVYGYTF TGTGCCAGCAGTTCCTCGACAGTCTATGGCTACACCTTC
TRBJ2-3 TRBD2 TRBV7-3 . CASSPSGTHFTDTQYF TGTGCCAGCAGCCCAAGCGGGACCCACTTCACAGATACGCAGTATTTT
TRBJ1-3 . TRBV4-2 . CASSQLQSSGNTIYF TGTGCCAGCAGCCAACTCCAGTCCTCTGGAAACACCATATATTTT
TRBJ1-5 TRBD1 TRBV6-1 once CASKAGDRVQPQHF TGTGCCAGCAAGGCTGGGGACAGGGTTCAGCCCCAGCATTTT
TRBJ1-2 . TRBV7-2 . CASSLGRINYGYTF TGTGCCAGCAGCTTAGGCAGAATTAACTATGGCTACACCTTC
TRBJ1-2 . TRBV4-2 . CASSQGGGSLHLSYTF TGTGCCAGCAGCCAAGGGGGTGGGTCCCTCCATCTGAGCTACACCTTC
TRBJ1-1 TRBD1 TRBV6-5 . CASRPGQLLREAFF TGTGCCAGCAGGCCGGGACAGCTCCTCCGTGAAGCTTTCTTT
TRBJ2-7 . TRBV18 . CASSPLSGAYEQYF TGTGCCAGCTCACCGTTGTCGGGGGCCTACGAGCAGTACTTC
TRBJ1-1 . TRBV7-2 . CASSLVFSGGTEAFF TGTGCCAGCAGCTTAGTATTCTCTGGAGGCACTGAAGCTTTCTTT
TRBJ2-7 . TRBV5-4 . CASSIRLDQSYEQYF TGTGCCAGCAGCATCCGACTAGACCAATCCTACGAGCAGTACTTC
TRBJ2-3 TRBD2 TRBV7-3 . CASSSMGGSPSADTQYF TGTGCCAGCAGCTCGATGGGGGGGAGTCCTAGCGCAGATACGCAGTATTTT